These 5 T cell receptor beta chains were all obtained from the same sample, sequenced in a study of synovial regulatory T cells in juvenile arthritis. Only in-frame clones appear in the TCRdb table, and some are missing; sequencing was by immunoSEQ multiplex PCR. This table holds 7,500 to 10,000 clones. Source material: Treg cells from blood. Indicated subset: remaining (HLA-DR-negative) circulating blood Treg cells. The receptors here all came from a donor aged 2-29 years with juvenile idiopathic arthritis.

The chain has TRBV19 and TRBJ2-3; TCRdb names TRBD2, which stays unverified in the absence of DNA. CDR3 length equals 19 residues. There is no recorded DNA. Germline V gene data show CDR1 as LNHDA and CDR2 as SQIVND (reference sequence). The CDR3: CASSIVYLRLAGVTDTQYF.

The chain recombines TRBV19 with TRBJ1-2. Germline loops: CDR1 LNHDA, CDR2 SQIVND (reference sequence). The CDR3 has 12 amino acids. Nucleotide data are not available. The CDR3 protein is CASSINRYGYTF.

The V and J genes are TRBV4-1 and TRBJ1-5; absent DNA, TCRdb's TRBD1 call cannot be checked. Germline lookup yields CDR1 MGHRA and CDR2 YSYEKL. CDR3 size: 15 residues. This entry has no DNA. The CDR3 spells CASSQGQGTYQPQHF.

The gene calls are TRBV6-6 and TRBJ1-2. The CDR3 totals 12 residues. The protein alone is recorded here. The germline CDR1 and CDR2 sequences are MNHNY and SVGAGI (reference sequence). CDR3 loop: CASRDHFYGYTF.

CDR3 amino acids: CASSVERRGSYGYTF. The V call is TRBV6-1, the J call TRBJ1-2. The CDR3 runs to 15 residues. No DNA has been recorded. The V gene's germline CDR1 is MNHNS and CDR2 SASEGT.